Presented here are 3 T cell receptor beta chains from one specimen sequenced in a study of cytomegalovirus exposure and HLA in healthy donors. The PCR had 60 Vbeta and 13 Jbeta primers. Clones were sequenced by immunoSEQ multiplex PCR, and TCRdb holds only the in-frame ones, with some missing. In the table there are approximately 150,000 clones, 82% of which are singletons. Sample: PBMCs. These receptors were collected from a woman aged 55-70 years in good health and CMV-seropositive.

The rearrangement links TRBV4-3 to TRBJ2-1, with 14 bases lining up with TRBD2. CDR1 LGHNA and CDR2 YSLEER come from the germline V gene. The V segment lost 4 bases and the J segment 8 bases; nucleotides outside the gene matches: 10. The CDR3 is 17 amino acids. CDR3 loop: CASSPGTSGRPGYEQFF. CDR3 DNA: TGCGCCAGCAGCCCTGGGACTAGCGGGAGACCCGGGTATGAGCAGTTCTTC.

The chain carries TRBV6-6 and TRBJ2-3, with unresolved D. The ends were cut back, 8 bases at V and 4 bases at J, with 7 bases in the middle. Per the germline V gene, CDR1 is MNHNY and CDR2 is SVGAGI (reference sequence). This CDR3 is built from 11 residues. The CDR3 DNA reads as TGTGCCAGCTGGGCCCCAGATACGCAGTATTTT. Amino acids: CASWAPDTQYF.

The chain has TRBV5-1 and TRBJ1-1, with 9 bases that match TRBD1. The CDR3 sequence is 14 residues long. Germline CDR1 and CDR2: SGHRS and YFSETQ. J was trimmed by 4 bases and V by 4 bases; bases with no gene match: 5. CDR3 protein: CASSLPTGGTEAFF. The DNA for the CDR3 is TGCGCCAGCAGCCTCCCGACAGGGGGCACTGAAGCTTTCTTT.